A single sample gave rise to the 25 T cell receptor beta chains below, sequenced in a study of human T cells and chemical hapten exposure. TCRdb passed the RACE reads through MiXCR, listing each CDR3 protein once. Of 360,000 or so distinct CDR3 sequences listed, about 6% are singletons. Time point reported: patch test 2, 6 weeks after DPC sensitization. The treatment denotes: therapeutic diphenylcyclopropenone sensitization with weekly scalp DPC. Sample: whole blood, taken in connection with sensitization to the hapten diphenylcyclopropenone (DPC). All receptors come from a woman between 18 and 30 years old with alopecia areata. Some clones in this sample may be carry-over from other donors' samples.

This chain joins TRBV5-1 and TRBJ2-7; TRBD2 agrees at 12 bases. The CDR3 runs to 15 residues. CDR1 SGHRS and CDR2 YFSETQ come from the germline V gene. With 4 bases clipped from V and 2 bases from J, the junction kept 4 bases outside the gene matches. The CDR3 is CASSPWTSGAYEQYF. The CDR3 DNA is TGCGCCAGCAGCCCGTGGACTAGCGGGGCCTACGAGCAGTACTTC.

This clonotype was counted only a few times. This chain connects TRBV27 to TRBJ1-2; TRBD1 matches at 7 bases. Trimming took 6 bases from V and 1 from J; bases not matched to a gene: 8. Germline V gene data show CDR1 as MNHEY and CDR2 as SMNVEV (reference sequence). This CDR3 contains 15 residues. CDR3: CASSPGTAINYGYTF. DNA of the CDR3: TGTGCCAGCAGCCCGGGGACAGCCATTAACTATGGCTACACCTTC.

This clonotype was counted a few times. V gene TRBV21-1 combines with J gene TRBJ2-3. TRBV21-1 is labeled a pseudogene. CDR3 size: 12 residues. CDR3 sequence: CASSKASDTQYF. For the CDR3, the DNA is TGTGCCAGCAGCAAAGCTTCAGATACGCAGTATTTT.

The chain has TRBV28 and TRBJ2-7, with TRBD1 matching over 10 bases. This CDR3 has 15 amino acids. V gave up 6 bases and J gave up 4 bases; unmatched junction bases: 9. Germline assignment: CDR1 MDHEN and CDR2 SYDVKM. The CDR3 sequence is CASRPGTGVGYEQYF. CDR3 in DNA: TGTGCCAGCAGGCCCGGGACAGGGGTGGGATACGAGCAGTACTTC.

Worth noting for this clonotype: An end of the junction differs from the germline gene, which may be a read error. This chain joins TRBV6-1 and TRBJ2-7; D could derive from TRBD1 or TRBD2 (6 bases each). The CDR3 runs to 13 residues. Per germline, CDR1 MNHNS and CDR2 SASEGT. The CDR3, as DNA: TGTGCCAGCAGTGAAGCCAGGCAGGGGACTGTCAACTTC. It codes for CASSEARQGTVNF.

This clonotype was observed at least ten times. CDR3 amino acids: CASSPSRGTEAFF. The CDR3 nucleotides are TGTGCCAGCAGCCCAAGTAGGGGCACTGAAGCTTTCTTT. The chain couples TRBV9 to TRBJ1-1; D is possibly TRBD1 (5 bases). The V and J ends lost 4 bases and 4 bases respectively, with 11 bases between them. CDR1 is SGDLS and CDR2 is YYNGEE in the germline V gene. The CDR3 contains 13 residues.

V is TRBV5-1 and J is TRBJ1-4, with D hard to call. The CDR3 sequence is 17 residues long. The V gene lost 0 bases and the J gene lost 0 bases, with 12 bases spanning the gap. Germline assignment: CDR1 SGHRS and CDR2 YFSETQ. The CDR3 sequence is CASSLGPSPATNEKLFF. CDR3 DNA sequence: TGCGCCAGCAGCTTGGGCCCCTCGCCCGCAACTAATGAAAAACTGTTTTTT.

The CDR3 loop reads CASSLLGGGQPQHF. The CDR3 DNA follows: TGTGCCAGCAGTTTACTAGGGGGCGGACAGCCCCAGCATTTT. The chain joins TRBV12-3 or TRBV12-4 to TRBJ1-5, with 7 bases lining up with TRBD1. The CDR3 length is 14 residues. Trimming at V came to 2 bases and at J to 7 bases, leaving 5 bases not matched to a gene.

This clonotype was seen at least ten times. The CDR3 is CASSFYPGQSVKNEKLFF. The CDR3, as DNA: TGTGCCAGCAGTTTTTACCCGGGACAGTCGGTTAAGAATGAAAAACTGTTTTTT. The rearrangement links TRBV28 to TRBJ1-4; 7 bases line up with TRBD1. CDR3 length: 18 residues. From germline, CDR1 is MDHEN and CDR2 SYDVKM. Trimming cost V 3 bases and J 5 bases; bases outside gene matches: 15.

This clonotype showed up many times. The chain has TRBV5-1 and TRBJ2-3; D not certain. Trimming removed 5 bases from V and 4 bases from J, with 14 bases in between. CDR1 is SGHRS, CDR2 YFSETQ, per germline. The CDR3 totals 14 residues. The CDR3 DNA reads as TGCGCCAGCAGAGAGGCCGTACGGGCAGATACGCAGTATTTT. Protein: CASREAVRADTQYF.

This clonotype turned up a few times. The rearrangement links TRBV27 to TRBJ2-7; perhaps TRBD2 as D (6 bases). This CDR3 has 14 residues. Trimming stripped 3 bases from V and 2 bases from J, with 11 bases between. The germline V gene encodes CDR1 MNHEY and CDR2 SMNVEV (reference sequence). CDR3 nucleotides: TGTGCCAGCAGTTTGGGCGGGGCGCCCTACGAGCAGTACTTC. It is translated as CASSLGGAPYEQYF.

This clonotype showed up just a few times. V usage is TRBV5-1 and J usage is TRBJ1-2, with unresolved D. The CDR3 runs to 15 residues. Germline CDR1 and CDR2: SGHRS and YFSETQ. Trimming took off 1 base at V and 3 bases at J, with 13 bases between the two ends. The CDR3 DNA sequence: TGCGCCAGCAGCTTGAGGTCTCGAAGCGACTATGGCTACACCTTC. Its translation is CASSLRSRSDYGYTF.

The rearrangement joins TRBV7-2 to TRBJ2-7, with D perhaps matching TRBD1 or TRBD2 (5 bases each). The CDR3 contains 13 residues. V shed 6 bases and J shed 7 bases, with 16 bases lying between them. CDR1 and CDR2 (germline): SGHTA, FQGNSA. CDR3 DNA sequence: TGTGCCAGCAGTAGGGACCTGTTGCTGGAGCAGTACTTC. This sequence encodes CASSRDLLLEQYF.

This clonotype was picked up many times. The chain uses TRBV7-9 and TRBJ1-5, with TRBD1 as a possible D gene (6 bases). Germline CDR1 reads SEHNR; CDR2 reads FQNEAQ (reference sequence). The V gene lost 7 bases and the J gene lost 5 bases, with 15 bases spanning the gap. The CDR3 runs 14 residues. The chain's CDR3 is CASTGGQPDQPQHF. In DNA, the CDR3 is TGTGCCAGCACCGGAGGACAGCCCGATCAGCCCCAGCATTTT.

The V gene is TRBV6-5, the J gene TRBJ2-3, with D possibly being TRBD2 (7 bases). Germline V gene lookup returns CDR1 MNHEY and CDR2 SVGAGI. Trimming took 6 bases from V and 2 from J, leaving 15 bases between them. The CDR3 is made up of 15 amino acids. CDR3 residues: CASRRVRGATDTQYF. The CDR3 region has the DNA TGTGCCAGCAGAAGGGTCCGGGGGGCCACAGATACGCAGTATTTT.

This clonotype was counted at least ten times. This chain joins TRBV5-1 and TRBJ2-6; 7 nucleotides agree with TRBD1. The CDR3 is 16 amino acids. The germline gives CDR1 SGHRS, CDR2 YFSETQ. Losses at the gene ends were 2 bases for V and 0 bases for J; bases not matched to a gene: 2. CDR3 residues: CASSLSGGSGANVLTF. Written as DNA, the CDR3 is TGCGCCAGCAGCTTATCAGGGGGCTCTGGGGCCAACGTCCTGACTTTC.

In this sample, this clonotype turned up a few times. The chain joins TRBV18 to TRBJ1-5, with D uncertain. The length of the CDR3 is 14 residues. Per the germline V gene, CDR1 is KGHSH and CDR2 is LQKENI. V was cut by 3 bases and J by 0 bases, with 6 bases left in between. In nucleotides, the CDR3 is TGTGCCAGCTCACCGCAGAATAGCAATCAGCCCCAGCATTTT. Translation: CASSPQNSNQPQHF.

This clonotype showed up many times. The chain couples TRBV7-2 to TRBJ2-5; TRBD2 is a possible D gene (6 bases). The CDR3 length is 15 residues. Germline loops: CDR1 SGHTA, CDR2 FQGNSA. Deletions cut 4 bases from V and 2 bases from J, with 14 bases between. The CDR3 region has the DNA TGTGCCAGCAGCTCGAGTCCCGGGAGTCAAGAGACCCAGTACTTC. Its protein is CASSSSPGSQETQYF.

This clonotype came up a few times. The genes are TRBV25-1 and TRBJ2-3; weak D call: TRBD2 (5 bases). CDR3 length equals 15 residues. CDR1 is MGHDK, CDR2 SYGVNS, per germline. V lost 2 bases, J lost 0 bases, and 9 bases lay in between. The CDR3 loop is CASSEGGRSTDTQYF. For the CDR3, the DNA is TGTGCCAGCAGTGAAGGCGGGCGTAGCACAGATACGCAGTATTTT.

This clonotype was recorded many times. The V and J genes are TRBV9 and TRBJ1-1; D not resolved. Germline loops: CDR1 SGDLS, CDR2 YYNGEE. V was shortened by 1 base and J by 5 bases, with 15 bases between the two germline ends. The CDR3 extends over 15 amino acids. CDR3 nucleotides: TGTGCCAGCAGCGTATTTCAGGACCCGCGGACTGAAGCTTTCTTT. Residues: CASSVFQDPRTEAFF.

At least ten counts were recorded for this clonotype. The gene calls are TRBV5-1 and TRBJ1-1, with a weak D call TRBD1 (6 bases). The CDR3 loop spans 18 amino acids. Germline-derived CDR1 and CDR2 are SGHRS and YFSETQ. Deletions cut 0 bases from V and 1 base from J, with 19 bases between. In DNA form, the CDR3 reads TGCGCCAGCAGCTTGGTTGGTTTGGGGGGCTTGGCGAACACTGAAGCTTTCTTT. Translation gives CASSLVGLGGLANTEAFF.

The V and J genes are TRBV6-5 and TRBJ2-1; a possible D gene is TRBD1 (5 bases). This CDR3 has 16 amino acids. CDR1 is MNHEY and CDR2 is SVGAGI in the germline V gene. V was cut by 2 bases and J by 6 bases, with 17 bases left in between. CDR3 residues: CASSYRGGYSRNEQFF. The CDR3 coding sequence is TGTGCCAGCAGTTACAGGGGCGGCTATAGCCGCAATGAGCAGTTCTTC.

This clonotype occurred many times. V is TRBV28 and J is TRBJ2-7; a weak D match, TRBD1 (5 bases). This CDR3 contains 15 residues. Trimming stripped 3 bases from V and 2 bases from J, with 14 bases between. Germline V gives CDR1 MDHEN, CDR2 SYDVKM. This CDR3 reads CASSFPRAGPYEQYF. CDR3 bases: TGTGCCAGCAGTTTCCCCAGGGCCGGCCCCTACGAGCAGTACTTC.

This chain connects TRBV3-1 to TRBJ1-2; the D gene is possibly TRBD1 (5 bases). Per the germline V gene, CDR1 is LGHDT and CDR2 is YNNKEL (reference sequence). Trimming cost V 1 base and J 2 bases, with 8 bases left between them. The CDR3 totals 14 residues. CDR3 in DNA: TGTGCCAGCAGCCAAGGGGGACGGAACTATGGCTACACCTTC. Translated, it gives CASSQGGRNYGYTF.

Ten or more counts support this clonotype. The rearrangement links TRBV29-1 to TRBJ1-1; 7 bases match TRBD1. The CDR3 contains 13 residues. J was trimmed by 4 bases and V by 3 bases; bases with no gene match: 5. Germline values: CDR1 SQVTM, CDR2 ANQGSEA. CDR3 nucleotides: TGCAGCGTTGAGACAGGGTTGGGCACTGAAGCTTTCTTT. It encodes CSVETGLGTEAFF. Variable domain in full (rest from reference TRBV29-1 and TRBJ1-1): SAVISQKPSRDICQRGTSLTIQCQVDSQVTMMFWYRQQPGQSLTLIATANQGSEATYESGFVIDKFPISRPNLTFSTLTVSNMSPEDSSIYLCSVETGLGTEAFFGQGTRLTVV.